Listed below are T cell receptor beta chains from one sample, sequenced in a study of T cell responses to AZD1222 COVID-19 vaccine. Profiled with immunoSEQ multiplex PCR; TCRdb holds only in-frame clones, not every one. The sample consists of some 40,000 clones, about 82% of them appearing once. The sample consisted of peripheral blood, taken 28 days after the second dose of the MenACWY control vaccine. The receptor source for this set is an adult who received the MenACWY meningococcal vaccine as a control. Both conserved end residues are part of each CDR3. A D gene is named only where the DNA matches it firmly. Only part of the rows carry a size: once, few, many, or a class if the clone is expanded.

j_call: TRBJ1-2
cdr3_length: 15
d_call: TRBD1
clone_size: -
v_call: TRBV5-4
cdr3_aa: CASSLPGQITDGYTF
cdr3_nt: TGTGCCAGCAGCTTGCCGGGACAGATAACGGATGGCTACACCTTC

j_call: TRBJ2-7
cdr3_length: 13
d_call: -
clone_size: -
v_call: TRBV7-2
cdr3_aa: CASTSTATYEQYF
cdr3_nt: TGTGCCAGCACCAGTACGGCCACCTACGAGCAGTACTTC

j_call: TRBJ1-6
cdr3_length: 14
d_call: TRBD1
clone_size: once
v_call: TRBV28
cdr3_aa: CASSFNRGASPLHF
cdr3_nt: TGTGCCAGCAGTTTTAACAGGGGGGCTTCACCCCTCCACTTT

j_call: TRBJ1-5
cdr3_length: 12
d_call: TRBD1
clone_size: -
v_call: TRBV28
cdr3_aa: CASRSGGQPQHF
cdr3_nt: TGTGCCAGCAGGTCAGGGGGCCAGCCCCAGCATTTT

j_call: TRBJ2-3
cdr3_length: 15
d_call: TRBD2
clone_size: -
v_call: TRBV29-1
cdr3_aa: CSVVEREGVVDTQYF
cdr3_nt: TGCAGCGTTGTAGAGCGGGAGGGAGTAGTAGATACGCAGTATTTT

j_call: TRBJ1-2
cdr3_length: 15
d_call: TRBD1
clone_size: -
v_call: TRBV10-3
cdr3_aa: CAISGTAQGAYGYTF
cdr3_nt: TGTGCCATCAGTGGGACGGCACAGGGGGCCTATGGCTACACCTTC

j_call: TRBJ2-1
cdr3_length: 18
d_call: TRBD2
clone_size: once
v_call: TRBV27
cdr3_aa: CASSLRLAGAASYNEQFF
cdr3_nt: TGTGCCAGCAGTTTAAGACTAGCGGGAGCCGCCTCCTACAATGAGCAGTTCTTC

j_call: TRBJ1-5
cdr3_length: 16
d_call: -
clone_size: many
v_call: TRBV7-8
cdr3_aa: CASSLARHLSNQPQHF
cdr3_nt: TGTGCCAGCAGCTTAGCGCGGCACCTTAGCAATCAGCCCCAGCATTTT

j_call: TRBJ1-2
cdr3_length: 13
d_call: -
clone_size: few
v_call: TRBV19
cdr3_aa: CASRTTVGYGYTF
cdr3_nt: TGTGCCAGTAGGACGACGGTGGGGTATGGCTACACCTTC

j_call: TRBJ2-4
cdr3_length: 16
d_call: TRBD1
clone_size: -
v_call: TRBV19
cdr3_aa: CASSTGTGGAKNIQYF
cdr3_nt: TGTGCCAGTAGTACGGGGACAGGTGGAGCCAAAAACATTCAGTACTTC

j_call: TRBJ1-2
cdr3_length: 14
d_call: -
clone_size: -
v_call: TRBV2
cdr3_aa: CASRGTVANYGYTF
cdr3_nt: TGTGCCAGCAGAGGGACGGTAGCTAACTATGGCTACACCTTC

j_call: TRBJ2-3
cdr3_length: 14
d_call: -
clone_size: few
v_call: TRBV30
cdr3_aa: CAWAKGLLADTQYF
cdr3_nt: TGTGCCTGGGCAAAGGGACTCCTGGCAGATACGCAGTATTTT

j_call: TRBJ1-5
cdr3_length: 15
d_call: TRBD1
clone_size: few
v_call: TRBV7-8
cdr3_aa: CASSSGQGSNQPQHF
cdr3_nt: TGTGCCAGCAGCTCCGGACAGGGGAGCAATCAGCCCCAGCATTTT

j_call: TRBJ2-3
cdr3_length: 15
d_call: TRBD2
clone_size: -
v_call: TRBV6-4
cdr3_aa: CASSDSRGATDTQYF
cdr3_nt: TGTGCCAGCAGTGACTCGCGGGGGGCCACAGATACGCAGTATTTT

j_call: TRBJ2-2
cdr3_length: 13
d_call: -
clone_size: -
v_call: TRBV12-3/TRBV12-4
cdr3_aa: CASSSMNTGELFF
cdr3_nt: TGTGCCAGCAGTTCAATGAACACCGGGGAGCTGTTTTTT

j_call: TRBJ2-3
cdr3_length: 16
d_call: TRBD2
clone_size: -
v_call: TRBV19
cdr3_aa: CASSISAIAGVDTQYF
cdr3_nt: TGTGCCAGTAGTATATCAGCAATTGCGGGAGTAGATACGCAGTATTTT